The clone carrying this T cell receptor beta chain showed up just a few times. Its specificity is not known. The sample is drawn from a study of CD8+ T cells in alopecia areata. Study-level background: Twice daily, treated patients received 5 to 10 mg of oral tofacitinib.

Treatment defined: oral pan-JAK inhibitor, 5-10 mg twice daily. Study results and caveats: In blood and scalp, many expanded lesional clones persisted during tofacitinib. Scalp clonality dropped significantly under tofacitinib, as did expanded CD8+ top-100 clones.

Reverse transcription of extracted RNA yielded cDNA, which provided the sequencing template. Measured with immunoSEQ multiplex PCR; TCRdb has only the in-frame clones, and not every one. The table lists fewer than 250,000 clones, around 60% of them singletons. Material: CD4+ T cells sorted from blood, obtained between weeks 47 and 50, from a patient treated with tofacitinib. The sequence was collected from a human donor with alopecia areata.

The CDR3 DNA is TGCAGCGTTGCCGGGTTCGGTGAGAGCAATCAGCCCCAGCATTTT. This encodes CSVAGFGESNQPQHF. The rearrangement joins TRBV29-1 to TRBJ1-5; D uncertain. CDR3 length: 15 amino acids. Germline assignment: CDR1 SQVTM and CDR2 ANQGSEA. Between the trimmed V and J ends, which lost 4 bases and 1 base, there was a span of 14 bases.